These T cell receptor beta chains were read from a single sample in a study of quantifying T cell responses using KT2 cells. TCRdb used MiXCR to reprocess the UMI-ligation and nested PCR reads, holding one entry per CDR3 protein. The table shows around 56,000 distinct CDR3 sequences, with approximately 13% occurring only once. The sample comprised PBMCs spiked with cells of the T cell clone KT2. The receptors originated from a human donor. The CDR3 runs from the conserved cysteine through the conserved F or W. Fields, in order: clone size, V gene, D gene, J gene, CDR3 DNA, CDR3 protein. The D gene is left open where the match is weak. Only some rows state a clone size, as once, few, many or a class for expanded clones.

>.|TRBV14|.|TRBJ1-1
TGTGCCAGCAGCCAAGATATCGGGGGCCCGAGTGAAGCTTTCTTT
CASSQDIGGPSEAFF
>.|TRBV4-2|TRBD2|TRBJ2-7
TGTGCCAGCAGCCAGGGACTAGCGGGAGAAGGGCAGTACTTC
CASSQGLAGEGQYF
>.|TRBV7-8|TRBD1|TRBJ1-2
TGTGCCAGCAGCTTAGCAACCGGGACAGGTTTACAGTATGGCTACACCTTC
CASSLATGTGLQYGYTF
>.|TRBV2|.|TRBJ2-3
TGTGCCAGCTATGACTCAGATACGCAGTATTTT
CASYDSDTQYF
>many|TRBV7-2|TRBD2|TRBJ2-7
TGTGCCAGCAGCTCACCGGCCAGCGGGGGAATCTCCTACGAGCAGTACTTC
CASSSPASGGISYEQYF
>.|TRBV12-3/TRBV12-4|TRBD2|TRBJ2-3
TGTGCCAGCAGTTCAACTAGCGGGTCAGATACGCAGTATTTT
CASSSTSGSDTQYF
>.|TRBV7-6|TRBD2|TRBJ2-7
TGTGCCAGCAGCTACGGGACTAAGCTTAGCGAGCAGTACTTC
CASSYGTKLSEQYF
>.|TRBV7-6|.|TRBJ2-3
TGTGCCAGCAGCAAAGAAGGTCGCGGCACAGATACGCAGTATTTT
CASSKEGRGTDTQYF
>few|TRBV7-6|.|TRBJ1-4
TGTGCCAGCAGCTCGTATAATGAAAAACTGTTTTTT
CASSSYNEKLFF
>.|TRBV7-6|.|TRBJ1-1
TGTGCCAGCAGCTTCTTCTGGGCGGGCGTTGGGATGGCGAACACTGAAGCTTTCTTT
CASSFFWAGVGMANTEAFF
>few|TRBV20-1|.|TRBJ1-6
TGCAGTGCTAGGGCCCAAAGGTCCGACTCACCCCTCCACTTT
CSARAQRSDSPLHF
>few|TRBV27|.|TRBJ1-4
TGTGCCAGCAGTTTATCGTACGGTGCAAATGAAAAACTGTTTTTT
CASSLSYGANEKLFF
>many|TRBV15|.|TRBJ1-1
TGTGCCACCAGCAGAGACTTTTTCCGGGGACTGAACACTGAAGCTTTCTTT
CATSRDFFRGLNTEAFF
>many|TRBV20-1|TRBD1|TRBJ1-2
TGCAGTGCTAGGGCAGGGGGGTACCATGGCTACACCTTC
CSARAGGYHGYTF
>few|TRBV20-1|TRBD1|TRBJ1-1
TGCAGTGCCAGAGGAGGACAGGGGGAGACTGAAGCTTTCTTT
CSARGGQGETEAFF
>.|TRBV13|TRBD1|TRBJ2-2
TGTGCCAGCAGCGTCGACAGGGGGCAAAGGTCCGGGGAGCTGTTTTTT
CASSVDRGQRSGELFF
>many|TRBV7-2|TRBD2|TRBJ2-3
TGTGCCAGCATTCTAGCGGGAGTTCAATCAGATACGCAGTATTTT
CASILAGVQSDTQYF
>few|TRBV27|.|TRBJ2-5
TGTGCCAGCATGGACGGGACCCAAGAGACCCAGTACTTC
CASMDGTQETQYF
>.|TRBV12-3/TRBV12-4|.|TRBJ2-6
TGTGCCAGCAGTTTGAGTTCTCTCGCGGCCTCTGGGGCCAACGTCCTGACTTTC
CASSLSSLAASGANVLTF
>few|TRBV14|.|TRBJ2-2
TGTGCCAGCAGCCAAGCCCCTAGGGGTCTTCCGTCGGGAACCGGGGAGCTGTTTTTT
CASSQAPRGLPSGTGELFF